These T cell receptor beta chains were read from a single sample in a study of blood T cells in healthy people across ages. In TCRdb, the 5' RACE reads were re-called with MiXCR into one record per CDR3 protein. The sample contains over 950,000 distinct CDR3 sequences, roughly 51% of which appear only once. Sequenced: blood. The receptors originated from a woman aged 60-75 years in good health. Both conserved end residues are part of each CDR3. D genes are given only for firm matches. Clone size is given for some rows only: seen once, a few or many times, or a class if the clone is expanded.

V	size	J	D	CDR3	DNA
TRBV29-1	many	TRBJ2-1	-	CSVGARGAGNEQFF	TGCAGCGTTGGGGCCCGGGGGGCTGGGAATGAGCAGTTCTTC
TRBV29-1	-	TRBJ2-7	-	CSVERVGRTQYF	TGCAGCGTTGAAAGGGTCGGGCGAACCCAGTACTTC
TRBV24-1	-	TRBJ2-3	TRBD1	CATSARTGPSTDTQYF	TGTGCCACCAGTGCACGGACAGGGCCAAGCACAGATACGCAGTATTTT
TRBV4-1	-	TRBJ2-1	-	CASSQEQGWNEQFF	TGCGCCAGCAGCCAAGAGCAGGGATGGAATGAGCAGTTCTTC
TRBV5-1	-	TRBJ1-2	TRBD1	CASSPGQGPSYGYTF	TGCGCCAGCAGCCCTGGACAGGGGCCCAGCTATGGCTACACCTTC
TRBV12-3/TRBV12-4	many	TRBJ2-3	TRBD2	CASNLAESSTDTQYF	TGTGCCAGCAATCTAGCGGAATCTAGCACAGATACGCAGTATTTT
TRBV3-1	-	TRBJ2-5	TRBD1	CASSQWTGHWTQYF	TGTGCCAGCAGCCAGTGGACAGGACATTGGACCCAGTACTTC
TRBV20-1	-	TRBJ2-3	TRBD1	CSARGTGLTDTQYF	TGCAGTGCTAGGGGGACAGGGTTGACAGATACGCAGTATTTT
TRBV6-2/TRBV6-3	-	TRBJ2-1	-	CASSPTRDSGEQFF	TGTGCCAGCAGTCCAACCCGGGACTCTGGAGAGCAGTTCTTC
TRBV29-1	-	TRBJ2-7	TRBD2	CSVYLAGEWYEQYF	TGCAGCGTTTACCTAGCGGGAGAGTGGTACGAGCAGTACTTC
TRBV7-9	many	TRBJ1-6	-	CASSLGPGGNSPLHF	TGTGCCAGCAGCTTAGGCCCTGGGGGTAATTCACCCCTCCACTTT
TRBV25-1	-	TRBJ1-1	-	CASSGPRTEAFF	TGTGCCAGCAGTGGTCCCCGCACTGAAGCTTTCTTT
TRBV4-3	once	TRBJ1-2	-	CASSQEGQGTYGYTF	TGCGCCAGCAGCCAAGAAGGGCAGGGGACCTATGGCTACACCTTC
TRBV4-2	-	TRBJ2-1	TRBD2	CASSQGRSGLASYNEQFF	TGTGCCAGCAGCCAAGGACGTAGTGGACTAGCTTCCTACAATGAGCAGTTCTTC
TRBV2	few	TRBJ2-7	-	CASRWGRSYEQYF	TGTGCCAGCAGGTGGGGCCGGAGCTACGAGCAGTACTTC
TRBV27	-	TRBJ2-1	-	CASTPRAGAQSRRNEQFF	TGTGCCAGCACCCCTCGAGCTGGCGCACAAAGTCGACGAAATGAGCAGTTCTTC
TRBV12-3/TRBV12-4	-	TRBJ1-6	-	CASSWLGGNSPLHF	TGTGCCAGCAGTTGGCTAGGGGGTAATTCACCCCTCCACTTT
TRBV5-1	few	TRBJ2-7	-	CAGSPVVDSYEQYF	TGCGCCGGCAGCCCCGTCGTTGACTCCTACGAGCAGTACTTC
TRBV4-2	-	TRBJ1-1	TRBD1	CASSQEGTGYTEAFF	TGTGCCAGCAGCCAAGAAGGGACAGGGTACACTGAAGCTTTCTTT
TRBV7-2	few	TRBJ2-5	-	CASSLPSGGGGQTQYF	TGTGCCAGCAGCTTACCTAGCGGAGGGGGGGGGCAGACCCAGTACTTC
TRBV25-1	once	TRBJ2-7	-	CASSEYMGTYEQYF	TGTGCCAGCAGTGAATATATGGGGACCTACGAGCAGTACTTC
TRBV4-1	few	TRBJ2-1	TRBD1	CASSPGTGTISSYNEQFF	TGCGCCAGCAGCCCGGGGACAGGTACAATTAGCTCCTACAATGAGCAGTTCTTC
TRBV18	-	TRBJ2-5	TRBD2	CASSPQRLAGETQYF	TGTGCCAGCTCACCACAACGACTAGCTGGGGAGACCCAGTACTTC
TRBV5-1	-	TRBJ2-1	TRBD2	CASSKRTSGYYNERFF	TGCGCCAGCAGCAAACGGACTAGCGGGTACTACAATGAGCGGTTCTTC
TRBV29-1	few	TRBJ2-3	-	CSVAAGTDTQYF	TGCAGCGTTGCCGCGGGCACAGATACGCAGTATTTT
TRBV27	few	TRBJ2-4	TRBD1	CASRGQGAQEQYF	TGTGCCAGCAGAGGACAGGGGGCTCAAGAGCAGTACTTC
TRBV6-2/TRBV6-3	once	TRBJ2-4	-	CASSYPDRIQYF	TGTGCCAGCAGTTACCCGGACAGAATTCAGTACTTC
TRBV7-2	-	TRBJ2-1	TRBD2	CASSTMGAGFNNEQFF	TGTGCCAGCAGCACAATGGGAGCGGGGTTCAACAATGAGCAGTTCTTC
TRBV27	few	TRBJ2-1	-	CASSFLGYNEQFF	TGTGCCAGCAGTTTCCTAGGGTACAATGAGCAGTTCTTC
TRBV6-1	-	TRBJ2-7	-	CASSERAADSSYEQYF	TGTGCCAGCAGTGAACGGGCTGCCGACAGCTCCTACGAGCAGTACTTC
TRBV12-3/TRBV12-4	-	TRBJ1-2	-	CASGYREANYGYTF	TGTGCCAGCGGATACAGGGAGGCTAACTATGGCTACACCTTC
TRBV18	-	TRBJ2-3	-	CASSAYREDTQYF	TGTGCCAGCTCAGCATACAGGGAGGATACGCAGTATTTT
TRBV10-3	few	TRBJ2-7	TRBD2	CAISANPGGDGYEQYF	TGTGCCATCAGTGCCAACCCGGGGGGAGACGGGTACGAGCAGTACTTC
TRBV20-1	-	TRBJ2-7	TRBD1	CSAEEPGQMYEQYF	TGCAGTGCCGAAGAACCGGGACAGATGTACGAGCAGTACTTC
TRBV29-1	-	TRBJ1-2	-	CSVPPGAGFTF	TGCAGCGTTCCTCCGGGGGCCGGATTCACCTTC
TRBV12-3/TRBV12-4	-	TRBJ2-5	-	CATTNSRAGRSETQYF	TGTGCCACCACGAACAGTCGGGCAGGGAGGTCGGAGACCCAGTACTTC
TRBV6-6	few	TRBJ2-5	TRBD2	CASRKVSGTQETQYF	TGTGCCAGCAGGAAAGTTAGCGGGACACAAGAGACCCAGTACTTC
TRBV4-3	-	TRBJ2-5	-	CASSQDRAGHPIQETQYF	TGCGCCAGCAGCCAAGACAGAGCGGGACACCCAATCCAAGAGACCCAGTACTTC
TRBV2	few	TRBJ1-5	-	CASSDGQISQPQHF	TGTGCCAGCAGTGATGGACAGATTAGTCAGCCCCAGCATTTT
TRBV18	-	TRBJ2-7	-	CASSKGDVLQQYF	TGTGCCAGCTCAAAAGGCGACGTCCTCCAGCAGTACTTC
TRBV7-2	-	TRBJ2-7	-	CASSPHVLSGLYNEQYF	TGTGCCAGCAGCCCACATGTGTTGAGCGGGTTGTACAATGAGCAGTACTTC
TRBV25-1	few	TRBJ1-2	TRBD1	CASSGLETGVYGYTF	TGTGCCAGCAGTGGACTCGAGACAGGGGTATATGGCTACACCTTC